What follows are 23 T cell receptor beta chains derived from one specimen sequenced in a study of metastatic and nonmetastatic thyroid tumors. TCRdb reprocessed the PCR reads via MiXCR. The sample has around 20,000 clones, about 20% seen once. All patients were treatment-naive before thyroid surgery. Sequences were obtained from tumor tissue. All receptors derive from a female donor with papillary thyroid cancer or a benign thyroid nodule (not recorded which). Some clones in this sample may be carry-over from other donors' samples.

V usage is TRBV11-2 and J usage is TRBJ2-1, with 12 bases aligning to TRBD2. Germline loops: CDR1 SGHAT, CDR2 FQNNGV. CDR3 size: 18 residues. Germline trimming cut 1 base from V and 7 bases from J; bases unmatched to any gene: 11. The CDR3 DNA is TGTGCCAGCAGCTTAGTCCCTAGCGGGAGGGGTATACGGAATGAGCAGTTCTTC. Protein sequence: CASSLVPSGRGIRNEQFF.

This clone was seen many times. CDR3 protein: CATSRSRSTDTQYF. The CDR3 DNA follows: TGTGCCACCAGCAGATCGAGGAGCACAGATACGCAGTATTTT. The genes are TRBV27 and TRBJ2-3, with D unclear. The ends were cut back, 10 bases at V and 0 bases at J, with 14 bases in the middle. Germline V gives CDR1 MNHEY, CDR2 SMNVEV (reference sequence). CDR3 length: 14 amino acids.

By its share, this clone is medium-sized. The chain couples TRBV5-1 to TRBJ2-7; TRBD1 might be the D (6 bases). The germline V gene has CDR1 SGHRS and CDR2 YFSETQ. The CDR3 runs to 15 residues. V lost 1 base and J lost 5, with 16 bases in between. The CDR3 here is CASSLKGRGADEQYF. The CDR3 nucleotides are TGCGCCAGCAGCTTGAAAGGCAGGGGAGCTGACGAGCAGTACTTC.

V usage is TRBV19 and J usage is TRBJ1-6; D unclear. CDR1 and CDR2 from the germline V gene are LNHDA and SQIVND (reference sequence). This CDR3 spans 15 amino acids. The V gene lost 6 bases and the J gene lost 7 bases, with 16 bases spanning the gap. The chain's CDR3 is CASSLSLGLNSPLHF. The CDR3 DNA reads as TGTGCCAGTAGCCTCTCCCTGGGCCTCAATTCACCCCTCCACTTT.

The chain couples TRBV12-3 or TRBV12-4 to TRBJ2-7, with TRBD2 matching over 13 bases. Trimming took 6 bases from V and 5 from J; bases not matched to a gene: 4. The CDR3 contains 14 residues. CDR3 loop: CASSRTSGSNEQYF. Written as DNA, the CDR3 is TGTGCCAGCAGCCGGACTAGCGGGAGTAACGAGCAGTACTTC.

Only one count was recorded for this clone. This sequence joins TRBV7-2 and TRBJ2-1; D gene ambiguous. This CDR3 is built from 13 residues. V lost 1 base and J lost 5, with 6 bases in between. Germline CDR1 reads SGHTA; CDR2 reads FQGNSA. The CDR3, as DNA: TGTGCCAGCAGCTTAGTTAGGCACAATGAGCAGTTCTTC. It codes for CASSLVRHNEQFF.

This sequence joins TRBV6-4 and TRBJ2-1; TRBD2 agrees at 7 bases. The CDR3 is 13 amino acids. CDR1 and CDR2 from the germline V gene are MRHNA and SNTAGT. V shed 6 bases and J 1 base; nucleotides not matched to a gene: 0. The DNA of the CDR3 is TGTGCCAGCAGCGGGGGGTCCTACAATGAGCAGTTCTTC. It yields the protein CASSGGSYNEQFF.

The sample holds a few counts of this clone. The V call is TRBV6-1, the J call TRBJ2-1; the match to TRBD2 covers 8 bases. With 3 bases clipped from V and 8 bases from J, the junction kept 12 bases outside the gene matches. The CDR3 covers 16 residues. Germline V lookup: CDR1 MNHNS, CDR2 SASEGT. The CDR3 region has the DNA TGTGCCAGCAGTGAGCCGGGACTAGGGTTTAAGGATGAGCAGTTCTTC. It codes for CASSEPGLGFKDEQFF.

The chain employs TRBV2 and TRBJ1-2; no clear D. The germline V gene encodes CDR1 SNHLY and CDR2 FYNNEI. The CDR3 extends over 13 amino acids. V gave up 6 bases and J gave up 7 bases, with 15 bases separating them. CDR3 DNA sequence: TGTGCCAGCAGCGTGTGGCCCGTTAGTGGCTACACCTTC. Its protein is CASSVWPVSGYTF.

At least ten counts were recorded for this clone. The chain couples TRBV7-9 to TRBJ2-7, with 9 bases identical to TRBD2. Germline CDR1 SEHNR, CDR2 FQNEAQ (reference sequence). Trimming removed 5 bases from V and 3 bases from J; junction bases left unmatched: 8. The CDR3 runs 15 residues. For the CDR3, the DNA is TGTGCCAGCAGCAAAGGCCGACTAGCGGTCTACGAGCAGTACTTC. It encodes CASSKGRLAVYEQYF. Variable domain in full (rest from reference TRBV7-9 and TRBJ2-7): DTGVSQNPRHKITKRGQNVTFRCDPISEHNRLYWYRQTLGQGPEFLTYFQNEAQLEKSRLLSDRFSAERPKGSFSTLEIQRTEQGDSAMYLCASSKGRLAVYEQYFGPGTRLTVT.

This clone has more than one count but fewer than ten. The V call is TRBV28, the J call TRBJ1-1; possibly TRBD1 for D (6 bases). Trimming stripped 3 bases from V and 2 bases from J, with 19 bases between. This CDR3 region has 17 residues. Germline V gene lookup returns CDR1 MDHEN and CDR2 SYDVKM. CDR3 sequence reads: CASSFPSRGPPNTEAFF. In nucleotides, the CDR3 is TGTGCCAGCAGTTTTCCGAGCAGGGGTCCCCCAAACACTGAAGCTTTCTTT.

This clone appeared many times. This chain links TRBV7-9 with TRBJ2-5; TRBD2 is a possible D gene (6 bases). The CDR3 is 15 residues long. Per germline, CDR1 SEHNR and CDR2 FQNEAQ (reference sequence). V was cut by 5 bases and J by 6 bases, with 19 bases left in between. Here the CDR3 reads CASSQGLSESKTQYF. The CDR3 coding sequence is TGTGCCAGCAGCCAGGGACTCTCTGAATCCAAGACCCAGTACTTC. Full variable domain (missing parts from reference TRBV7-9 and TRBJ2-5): DTGVSQNPRHKITKRGQNVTFRCDPISEHNRLYWYRQTLGQGPEFLTYFQNEAQLEKSRLLSDRFSAERPKGSFSTLEIQRTEQGDSAMYLCASSQGLSESKTQYFGPGTRLLVL.

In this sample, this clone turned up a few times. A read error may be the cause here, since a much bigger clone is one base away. Here the CDR3 reads CASSLGTNTRELFF. CDR3 DNA: TGTGCCAGCAGCTTAGGGACGAACACCAGGGAGCTGTTTTTT. The rearrangement links TRBV7-9 to TRBJ2-2; D not certain. This CDR3 spans 14 amino acids. In germline, CDR1 is SEHNR, CDR2 FQNEAQ (reference sequence).

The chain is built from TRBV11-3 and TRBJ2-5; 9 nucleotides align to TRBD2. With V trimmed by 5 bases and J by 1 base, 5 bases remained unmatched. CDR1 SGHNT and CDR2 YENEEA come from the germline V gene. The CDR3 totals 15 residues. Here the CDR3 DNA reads TGTGCCAGCAGCCGAGAAGCGGGAGGCCAAGAGACCCAGTACTTC. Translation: CASSREAGGQETQYF.

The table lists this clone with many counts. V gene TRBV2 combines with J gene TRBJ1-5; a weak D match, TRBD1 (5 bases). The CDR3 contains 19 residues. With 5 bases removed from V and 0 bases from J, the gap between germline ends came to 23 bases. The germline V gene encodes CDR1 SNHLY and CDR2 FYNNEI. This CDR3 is CASSLTGDLWEYSNQPQHF. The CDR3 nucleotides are TGTGCCAGCAGTCTGACCGGGGACTTGTGGGAGTATAGCAATCAGCCCCAGCATTTT.

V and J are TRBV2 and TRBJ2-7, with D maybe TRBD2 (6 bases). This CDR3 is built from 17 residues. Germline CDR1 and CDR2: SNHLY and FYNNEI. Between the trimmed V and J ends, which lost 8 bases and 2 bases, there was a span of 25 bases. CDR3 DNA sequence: TGTGCCAGCCGGGGCGGGGATTACTTCAGGGCCCCCTACGAGCAGTACTTC. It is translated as CASRGGDYFRAPYEQYF.

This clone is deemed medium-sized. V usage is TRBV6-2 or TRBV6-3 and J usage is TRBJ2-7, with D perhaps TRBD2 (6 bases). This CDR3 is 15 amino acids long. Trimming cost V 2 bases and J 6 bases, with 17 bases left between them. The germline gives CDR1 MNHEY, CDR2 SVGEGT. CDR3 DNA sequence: TGTGCCAGCAGTTACCCCACGGGAGCCCCTTTCGAGCAGTACTTC. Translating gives CASSYPTGAPFEQYF.

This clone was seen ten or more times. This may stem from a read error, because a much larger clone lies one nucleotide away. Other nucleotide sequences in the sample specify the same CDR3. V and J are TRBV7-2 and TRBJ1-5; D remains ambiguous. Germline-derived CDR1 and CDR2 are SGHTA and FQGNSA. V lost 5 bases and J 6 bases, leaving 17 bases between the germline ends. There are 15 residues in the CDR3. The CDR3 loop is CASSPSGNKGQPQHF. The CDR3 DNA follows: TGTGCCAGCAGCCCGAGTGGGAATAAGGGTCAGCCCCAGCATTTT.

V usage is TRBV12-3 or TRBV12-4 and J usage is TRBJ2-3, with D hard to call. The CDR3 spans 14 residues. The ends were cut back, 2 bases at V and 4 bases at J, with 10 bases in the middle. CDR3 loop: CASSLYELADTQYF. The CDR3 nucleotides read TGTGCCAGCAGTTTATATGAGCTAGCAGATACGCAGTATTTT.

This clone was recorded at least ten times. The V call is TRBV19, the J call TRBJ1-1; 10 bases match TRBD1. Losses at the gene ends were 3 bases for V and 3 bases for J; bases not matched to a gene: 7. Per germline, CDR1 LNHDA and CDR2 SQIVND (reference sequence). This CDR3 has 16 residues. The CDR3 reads CASSIRTGGIYTEAFF. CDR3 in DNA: TGTGCCAGTAGTATTCGGACAGGGGGGATCTACACTGAAGCTTTCTTT. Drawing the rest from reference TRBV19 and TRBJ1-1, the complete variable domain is DGGITQSPKYLFRKEGQNVTLSCEQNLNHDAMYWYRQDPGQGLRLIYYSQIVNDFQKGDIAEGYSVSREKKESFPLTVTSAQKNPTAFYLCASSIRTGGIYTEAFFGQGTRLTVV.

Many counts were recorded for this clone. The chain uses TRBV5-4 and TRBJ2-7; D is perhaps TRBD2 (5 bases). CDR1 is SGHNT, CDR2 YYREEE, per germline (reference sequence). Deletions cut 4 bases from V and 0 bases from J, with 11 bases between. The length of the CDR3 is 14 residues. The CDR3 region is CASSREGFSYEQYF. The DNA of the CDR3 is TGTGCCAGCAGCCGGGAAGGCTTCTCCTACGAGCAGTACTTC.

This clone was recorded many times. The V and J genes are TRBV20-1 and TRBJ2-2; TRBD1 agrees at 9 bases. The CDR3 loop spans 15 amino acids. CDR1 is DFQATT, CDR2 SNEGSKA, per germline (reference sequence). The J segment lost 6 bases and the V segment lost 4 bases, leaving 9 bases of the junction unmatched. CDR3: CSAKVWGQGAGELFF. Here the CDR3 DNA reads TGCAGTGCTAAGGTGTGGGGACAGGGCGCCGGGGAGCTGTTTTTT.

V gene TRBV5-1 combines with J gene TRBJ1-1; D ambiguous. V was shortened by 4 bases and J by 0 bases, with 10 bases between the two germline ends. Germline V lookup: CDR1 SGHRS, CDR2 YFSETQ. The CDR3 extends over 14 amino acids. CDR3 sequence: CASSPRPMNTEAFF. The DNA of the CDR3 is TGCGCCAGCAGCCCCAGGCCGATGAACACTGAAGCTTTCTTT.